The sequence of this T cell receptor (beta chain) was determined in a study of T cells in severe cutaneous drug reactions. Study summary: Blister fluid/cells and PBMC came from acute- or recovery-stage patients.

Study-wide findings and caveats: TRBV12-4 use rose strongly in carbamazepine-induced Stevens-Johnson syndrome or toxic epidermal necrolysis, averaging around 32% in blister cells and approximately 5% in PBMC. All seven CBZ-SJS/TEN blister samples shared a public TCRbeta CDR3 at mean approximately 14%.

This CDR3 spans 16 amino acids. TCR subtype-specific primers in iRepertoire multiplex PCR prepared libraries for bulk and single-cell sequencing. Reanalyzing the multiplex PCR reads, TCRdb keeps one entry per CDR3 protein, without DNA. Its listing shows approximately 3,800 distinct CDR3 sequences. Points on this clonotype: Its antigen remains unidentified.

The donors had carbamazepine-induced Stevens-Johnson syndrome or toxic epidermal necrolysis. The chain employs TRBV12-3 or TRBV12-4 and TRBJ2-3; without DNA, the TCRdb call of TRBD1 cannot be checked. The TCR sequence derives from a human donor with Stevens-Johnson syndrome, a severe cutaneous drug reaction. Input material: PBMCs. The CDR3 protein is CASSLPRDRGSDTQYF.